These 32 T cell receptor beta chains originate from one sample sequenced in a study of blood T cells in healthy people across ages. Through a sample-barcoded 5' primer and a J-beta primer mix, a second PCR was run for about 6 to 11 cycles. TCRdb re-called the 5' RACE reads through MiXCR, storing one row per CDR3 protein. The sample carries 1.5 million to 2 million distinct CDR3 sequences, more than 35% recorded once. Sequencing was carried out using blood. Receptors originate from a human donor in good health.

This clonotype was seen a handful of times. V usage is TRBV5-1 and J usage is TRBJ2-2; D gene ambiguous. Per the germline V gene, CDR1 is SGHRS and CDR2 is YFSETQ. Trimming left V 4 bases short and J 0 bases short, with 7 bases between. This CDR3 region has 14 residues. CDR3 sequence reads: CASSEVANTGELFF. The CDR3 coding sequence is TGCGCCAGCAGCGAGGTCGCGAACACCGGGGAGCTGTTTTTT.

This clonotype appeared a few times. The V and J genes are TRBV6-5 and TRBJ2-1; tentative D call: TRBD1 (6 bases). Per germline, CDR1 MNHEY and CDR2 SVGAGI. The V end lost 5 bases, the J end lost 3 bases, and 14 bases lay between the germline ends. This CDR3 spans 15 amino acids. This chain's CDR3 is CASSRSQGNYNEQFF. DNA of the CDR3: TGTGCCAGCAGTCGATCCCAGGGGAACTACAATGAGCAGTTCTTC.

This chain connects TRBV7-2 to TRBJ2-7, with a tentative D call TRBD2 (5 bases). CDR3 length equals 16 residues. Between the trimmed V and J ends, which lost 1 base and 0 bases, there was a span of 13 bases. Germline CDR1 and CDR2: SGHTA and FQGNSA. The CDR3 DNA reads as TGTGCCAGCAGCTTAGAAGGAGGCCCTAACTCCTACGAGCAGTACTTC. Its protein is CASSLEGGPNSYEQYF.

V is TRBV12-3 or TRBV12-4 and J is TRBJ2-4; no clear D. The CDR3 spans 14 residues. V was shortened by 5 bases and J by 13 bases, with 21 bases between the two germline ends. In nucleotides, the CDR3 is TGTGCCAGCAGTACTTCCTACAATTCCAATGAGCAGTACTTC. It is translated as CASSTSYNSNEQYF.

V and J are TRBV7-6 and TRBJ1-6; D remains unclear. Germline V CDR1 and CDR2: SGHVS, FNYEAQ. V shed 1 base and J shed 9 bases, with 7 bases lying between them. The CDR3 loop spans 13 amino acids. CDR3 in amino acids: CASSLVVVSPLHF. Here the CDR3 DNA reads TGTGCCAGCAGCTTAGTCGTGGTTTCACCCCTCCACTTT.

V and J are TRBV11-1 and TRBJ2-5, with 9 positions matching TRBD1. V was pared by 1 base and J by 1 base, with 7 bases of the junction left unmatched. CDR1 is SGHAT and CDR2 is FQDESV in the germline V gene (reference sequence). This CDR3 is 17 amino acids long. CDR3 region: CASSLGVGQGLQETQYF. The CDR3 DNA reads as TGTGCCAGCAGCTTAGGGGTGGGACAGGGCCTCCAAGAGACCCAGTACTTC.

Only a few counts were recorded for this clonotype. The chain has TRBV5-1 and TRBJ1-4; D may be TRBD1 (5 bases). This CDR3 has 15 amino acids. CDR1 and CDR2 (germline): SGHRS, YFSETQ. V dropped 3 bases and J dropped 6 bases, with 15 bases sitting between them. DNA for the CDR3: TGCGCCAGCAGCTCCGGGACCCCCGGAGATGAAAAACTGTTTTTT. It is translated as CASSSGTPGDEKLFF.

This sequence joins TRBV20-1 and TRBJ1-2, with 7 positions matching TRBD1. Trimming cost V 0 bases and J 0 bases; bases outside gene matches: 10. The CDR3 sequence is 17 residues long. Germline CDR1 DFQATT, CDR2 SNEGSKA (reference sequence). CDR3 in DNA: TGCAGTGCTAGAGACGGTAATAACAGGGGAGCTAACTATGGCTACACCTTC. This encodes CSARDGNNRGANYGYTF.

The chain uses TRBV28 and TRBJ2-3; possibly TRBD1 for D (5 bases). The CDR3 is 16 residues long. CDR1 and CDR2 (germline): MDHEN, SYDVKM. The V and J ends lost 5 bases and 2 bases respectively, with 17 bases between them. CDR3 coding DNA: TGTGCCAGCAGTCACCCACAGGTGGGGCACACAGATACGCAGTATTTT. Translation gives CASSHPQVGHTDTQYF.

The rearrangement links TRBV13 to TRBJ2-3; TRBD2 might be the D (6 bases). The germline CDR1 and CDR2 sequences are PRHDT and FYEKMQ (reference sequence). The V gene lost 1 base and the J gene lost 0 bases, with 14 bases spanning the gap. The CDR3 runs 17 residues. The DNA for the CDR3 is TGTGCCAGCAGCTTAGCCCAACCCGGGACTAGCACAGATACGCAGTATTTT. Translating it yields CASSLAQPGTSTDTQYF. The entire variable domain, with the rest obtained from reference TRBV13 and TRBJ2-3, is as follows: AAGVIQSPRHLIKEKRETATLKCYPIPRHDTVYWYQQGPGQDPQFLISFYEKMQSDKGSIPDRFSAQQFSDYHSELNMSSLELGDSALYFCASSLAQPGTSTDTQYFGPGTRLTVL.

In this sample, this clonotype turned up a few times. The chain joins TRBV5-1 to TRBJ1-1; D is possibly TRBD1 (5 bases). The CDR3 totals 14 residues. Germline CDR1 is SGHRS and CDR2 is YFSETQ. Trimming removed 0 bases from V and 12 bases from J, with 18 bases in between. In DNA, the CDR3 is TGCGCCAGCAGCTTGGATGGTCAGGGTGGTTTTACTTTCTTT. Its protein product is CASSLDGQGGFTFF. Together with reference TRBV5-1 and TRBJ1-1, the CDR3 gives the full variable domain: KAGVTQTPRYLIKTRGQQVTLSCSPISGHRSVSWYQQTPGQGLQFLFEYFSETQRNKGNFPGRFSGRQFSNSRSEMNVSTLELGDSALYLCASSLDGQGGFTFFGQGTRLTVV.

This clonotype was counted a few times. V usage is TRBV5-6 and J usage is TRBJ2-7; 7 positions agree with TRBD1. The CDR3 runs to 15 residues. After removal of 2 bases from V and 0 bases from J, the junction contained 5 bases not matched to a gene. Germline values: CDR1 SGHDT, CDR2 YYEEEE. CDR3 amino acids: CASSFSGQNSYEQYF. CDR3 DNA: TGTGCCAGCAGCTTTTCGGGACAGAACTCCTACGAGCAGTACTTC.

This rearrangement joins TRBV4-2 to TRBJ1-1; maybe TRBD1 (5 bases). CDR3 length equals 15 residues. V gave up 5 bases and J gave up 4 bases, with 17 bases separating them. CDR1 and CDR2 (germline): LGHNA, YNFKEQ. The CDR3, as DNA: TGTGCCAGCAGCATCCGACCCAGGGATAGCACTGAAGCTTTCTTT. Amino acids: CASSIRPRDSTEAFF.

The chain couples TRBV10-3 to TRBJ2-5; 9 bases align to TRBD1. The germline CDR1 and CDR2 sequences are ENHRY and SYGVKD. The V and J ends lost 4 bases and 2 bases, in that order; junction bases with no gene match: 8. The CDR3 contains 16 residues. This CDR3 is CAISAPGTGSQETQYF. The DNA of the CDR3 is TGTGCCATCAGTGCCCCCGGGACAGGGTCACAAGAGACCCAGTACTTC.

The chain couples TRBV29-1 to TRBJ2-1; tentative D call: TRBD1 (6 bases). V dropped 4 bases and J dropped 5 bases, with 12 bases sitting between them. CDR3 length: 13 amino acids. CDR1 is SQVTM, CDR2 ANQGSEA, per germline. The CDR3 coding sequence is TGCAGCGTTGCGAGGGGGAGAGACAATGAGCAGTTCTTC. This sequence encodes CSVARGRDNEQFF.

The chain carries TRBV20-1 and TRBJ2-1, with 7 nucleotides matching TRBD2. This CDR3 is built from 14 residues. Trimming removed 6 bases from V and 0 bases from J; junction bases left unmatched: 5. The germline gives CDR1 DFQATT, CDR2 SNEGSKA (reference sequence). CDR3 amino acids: CSATAGLSYNEQFF. In DNA form, the CDR3 reads TGCAGTGCCACAGCGGGGCTCTCCTACAATGAGCAGTTCTTC.

This clonotype was observed a handful of times. This chain joins TRBV20-1 and TRBJ2-1; no clear D gene. Trimming removed 1 base from V and 8 bases from J, with 15 bases in between. Germline values: CDR1 DFQATT, CDR2 SNEGSKA (reference sequence). The CDR3 loop spans 14 amino acids. The CDR3 protein is CSARVSNSWDEQFF. CDR3 DNA: TGCAGTGCTAGAGTCTCGAATAGCTGGGATGAGCAGTTCTTC.

V usage is TRBV29-1 and J usage is TRBJ2-5; 8 nucleotides align to TRBD2. The CDR3 length is 14 residues. Germline CDR1 reads SQVTM; CDR2 reads ANQGSEA. Unmatched junction bases numbered 11, after V lost 7 bases and J lost 4 bases. DNA for the CDR3: TGCAGCGCCGATCGGGGGGGAGGGAGAGAGACCCAGTACTTC. Its protein is CSADRGGGRETQYF.

The sample holds a few counts of this clonotype. This chain links TRBV20-1 with TRBJ1-1, with no clear D. The V and J ends lost 5 bases and 0 bases respectively, with 16 bases between them. The CDR3 has 15 residues. Germline CDR1 reads DFQATT; CDR2 reads SNEGSKA (reference sequence). The CDR3 region has the DNA TGCAGTGCTCTTTCTCTACGGACGGTGAACACTGAAGCTTTCTTT. Translation: CSALSLRTVNTEAFF.

This rearrangement joins TRBV3-1 to TRBJ2-1; 10 nucleotides match TRBD2. The CDR3 is 16 residues long. V shed 1 base, J shed 2 bases, and the junction held 2 bases outside the gene matches. Germline loops: CDR1 LGHDT, CDR2 YNNKEL (reference sequence). The CDR3 region has the DNA TGTGCCAGCAGCCAAGTAGCGGGGGGCACCTACAATGAGCAGTTCTTC. This gives the protein CASSQVAGGTYNEQFF.

This clonotype was found a few times. V and J are TRBV7-6 and TRBJ2-7; unclear D gene. This CDR3 is 14 amino acids long. CDR1 is SGHVS and CDR2 is FNYEAQ in the germline V gene. The germline V and J ends were trimmed by 5 bases and 0 bases, with 11 bases remaining between them. In DNA form, the CDR3 reads TGTGCCAGCAGCCCAAACAGATACTCCTACGAGCAGTACTTC. Amino acids: CASSPNRYSYEQYF.

This clonotype was seen a handful of times. The V and J genes are TRBV20-1 and TRBJ2-1; 9 nucleotides line up with TRBD2. CDR1 is DFQATT, CDR2 SNEGSKA, per germline (reference sequence). V shed 2 bases, J shed 5 bases, and the junction held 7 bases outside the gene matches. The CDR3 extends over 15 amino acids. CDR3 sequence: CSARLPGLADNEQFF. CDR3 DNA sequence: TGCAGTGCTAGACTCCCGGGACTAGCAGACAATGAGCAGTTCTTC.

The chain joins TRBV29-1 to TRBJ2-3, with TRBD1 matching 8 bases. CDR1 is SQVTM and CDR2 is ANQGSEA in the germline V gene. The CDR3 covers 14 residues. V was pared by 2 bases and J by 4 bases, with 5 bases of the junction left unmatched. CDR3: CSVERTGLPDTQYF. The CDR3 DNA reads as TGCAGCGTTGAACGGACAGGGTTGCCAGATACGCAGTATTTT.

This clonotype was picked up a small number of times. The gene calls are TRBV7-2 and TRBJ2-7; D gene unclear. V was pared by 5 bases and J by 0 bases, with 14 bases between. CDR3 length: 15 residues. Germline CDR1 and CDR2: SGHTA and FQGNSA. As DNA, the CDR3 is TGTGCCAGCAGCCAGACCCTCTGGGGCTCCTACGAGCAGTACTTC. Translated, it gives CASSQTLWGSYEQYF.

V gene TRBV5-1 combines with J gene TRBJ2-7, with D perhaps matching TRBD1 (6 bases). Germline CDR1 reads SGHRS; CDR2 reads YFSETQ. The V end lost 7 bases, the J end lost 2 bases, and 16 bases lay between the germline ends. The CDR3 length is 14 residues. The CDR3 sequence is CASSSQGLPYEQYF. CDR3 in DNA: TGCGCCAGCTCCTCTCAGGGGTTGCCCTACGAGCAGTACTTC.

The V and J genes are TRBV4-2 and TRBJ2-3; D may be TRBD1 (5 bases). Between the trimmed V and J ends, which lost 0 bases and 3 bases, there was a span of 13 bases. This CDR3 is built from 16 residues. Germline V CDR1 and CDR2: LGHNA, YNFKEQ. The CDR3 DNA reads as TGTGCCAGCAGCCAAGATTCAGGGTTGGAGACAGATACGCAGTATTTT. This codes for CASSQDSGLETDTQYF.

The rearrangement uses TRBV12-3 or TRBV12-4 and TRBJ2-2, with D possibly matching TRBD1 (5 bases). This CDR3 spans 15 amino acids. V lost 3 bases and J 3 bases, leaving 11 bases between the germline ends. CDR3 in DNA: TGTGCCAGCAGTTTGAGGCAGGGATACACCGGGGAGCTGTTTTTT. This translates into CASSLRQGYTGELFF.

This clonotype appeared a single time. The J gene is TRBJ2-3, the V gene TRBV5-4; possibly TRBD1 or TRBD2 for D (5 bases each). The germline CDR1 and CDR2 sequences are SGHNT and YYREEE (reference sequence). CDR3 length: 15 amino acids. V lost 4 bases, J lost 4 bases, and 16 bases lay in between. CDR3 sequence: CASSVKGEGPDTQYF. The CDR3 bases are TGTGCCAGCAGCGTGAAGGGCGAGGGGCCAGATACGCAGTATTTT.

The chain is built from TRBV15 and TRBJ2-7, with 15 bases aligning to TRBD2. This CDR3 comprises 17 residues. Germline CDR1 is LNHNV and CDR2 is YYDKDF (reference sequence). V was clipped by 5 bases and J by 0 bases; unmatched bases: 5. The DNA of the CDR3 is TGTGCCACCAGCGGGACTAGCGGGGGGCCCGACTCCTACGAGCAGTACTTC. Its translation: CATSGTSGGPDSYEQYF.

This rearrangement joins TRBV21-1 to TRBJ2-5; the D call of TRBD2 is as the table states it, not checked on the DNA. TRBV21-1 is flagged as a pseudogene. CDR3 length: 10 residues. This chain's CDR3 is CTNTGREQYF. CDR3 nucleotides: TGTACCAACACAGGGAGGGAGCAGTACTTC.

The chain links TRBV12-3 or TRBV12-4 to TRBJ2-3; 10 nucleotides line up with TRBD2. This CDR3 region has 16 residues. V shed 5 bases, J shed 7 bases, and the junction held 12 bases outside the gene matches. CDR3 loop: CASSRSGGSQAYTQYF. Here the CDR3 DNA reads TGTGCCAGCAGTCGTAGCGGGGGGAGCCAAGCGTATACGCAGTATTTT.

This clonotype has a handful of counts. This chain uses TRBV15 with TRBJ2-7; D not resolved. Germline CDR1 is LNHNV and CDR2 is YYDKDF (reference sequence). Trimming cost V 0 bases and J 3 bases, with 15 bases left between them. The CDR3 has 16 amino acids. The CDR3 loop reads CATSRDPGYSLYEQYF. The CDR3 nucleotides are TGTGCCACCAGCAGAGATCCCGGGTATTCCCTCTACGAGCAGTACTTC. Based on the CDR3 plus reference TRBV15 and TRBJ2-7, the full variable domain is DAMVIQNPRYQVTQFGKPVTLSCSQTLNHNVMYWYQQKSSQAPKLLFHYYDKDFNNEADTPDNFQSRRPNTSFCFLDIRSPGLGDTAMYLCATSRDPGYSLYEQYFGPGTRLTVT.